This T cell receptor beta chain emerged from a study of blood T cell repertoires in COVID-19 (dated by TCRdb to the early 2020s). In terms of the full investigation: Samples covering the acute and convalescent phases of COVID-19 were provided by collaborators in the United States, Italy and Spain. The prospective study material was composed of cDNA or gDNA derived from T cells, B-cell-depleted T cells, or PBMCs. The dataset comprised deeply sampled blood TCRbeta repertoires from subjects exposed to, actively infected with, or recovered from COVID-19. A freely available public database, intended as a resource for researchers studying the immune response to SARS-CoV-2, is where the repertoires were released. Samples came from the ongoing ImmuneRACE study (first 160 participants) plus 1,254 subjects from 6 global collaborators. The sample metadata nearly always contained a de-identified subject ID, COVID-19 status, age in years and sex. Where available, HLA class I and class II types were taken from metadata supplied by the sample provider and were not determined by assay-based typing.

The immunoSEQ Assay, a bias-controlled multiplex PCR, was used to amplify TCRbeta CDR3 regions from genomic DNA. Concerning the study's data processing: Within the assay, amplification of reference gene primers was used to estimate how many nucleated cells each sample contained. To quantify the absolute abundance of each unique TCRbeta CDR3 rearrangement, sequence reads were collapsed and filtered. For each sample, productive Simpson clonality was calculated as the square root of Simpson's diversity index over productive rearrangements. TCRdb provides this immuneACCESS table in a form limited to in-frame rearrangements. Some clones are lacking; in checked studies, under half of them reflect an unresolved V gene, and why the rest are absent is not known. Clone size and V and J calls were adopted from that table, with D and trimming inferred from the DNA. The sample has around 150,000 clones on record, over 80% of them singletons. The leading ten clones occupy 9.1% of the sample.

What the authors observed across the whole study: The amount of clinical and demographic metadata varied by source and participant and was provided uncurated.

Per the germline V gene, MGHRA is the CDR1 and YSYEKL is the CDR2. Trimming accounts for 4 bases at V and 4 bases at J, while the number of junction bases matched to no gene is 11. Including cysteine and phenylalanine, the CDR3 has 17 amino acids. Just CDR3 DNA is preserved here, 51 bases in frame from base 1. Whole blood was collected in K2EDTA tubes by collaborating institutions according to the institutions' own protocols. For TCRbeta analysis, collaborator samples were shipped as frozen whole blood, as isolated PBMCs, or as DNA extracted from either sample type. Comment on this clone: This receptor's antigen is unknown. No base-level quality is on record; no much larger clone is a single base apart.

This receptor was identified in an elderly woman with active or convalescent COVID-19. This chain joins TRBV4-1 to TRBJ2-1; 9 nucleotides in the junction match TRBD2. Source material: peripheral blood. The CDR3 region has the sequence CASSLGSSGAPYNEQFF. The nucleotide sequence reads TGCGCCAGCAGCCTAGGGTCTAGCGGGGCCCCTTACAATGAGCAGTTCTTC.